The 6 T cell receptor beta chains in this list originate from one sample, sequenced in a study of T-cell reconstitution after alpha-beta-depleted transplantation in children. A TCRbeta library incorporating unique molecular identifiers was prepared. Using its own MiXCR run on the PCR reads, TCRdb lists one record per CDR3 protein. This table holds some 590,000 distinct CDR3 sequences, 10% to 13% found once. This specimen was PBMCs from the stem cell graft donor, taken from the stem cell graft. The receptors derive from a human donor who donated a stem cell graft to a child with acute myeloid leukemia.

This clonotype was seen a handful of times. The gene calls are TRBV7-2 and TRBJ2-3, with D maybe TRBD2 (6 bases). V was clipped by 7 bases and J by 2 bases, with 13 bases between them. Germline assignment: CDR1 SGHTA and CDR2 FQGNSA. This CDR3 has 14 amino acids. CDR3 in amino acids: CASTRREATDTQYF. For the CDR3, the DNA is TGTGCCAGCACTCGGAGGGAGGCCACAGATACGCAGTATTTT.

This clonotype has only a few counts. This rearrangement joins TRBV12-3 or TRBV12-4 to TRBJ1-1, with D hard to call. There are 14 residues in the CDR3. Trimming shortened V by 6 bases and J by 0 bases, and 11 bases separated the two germline ends. The CDR3 bases are TGTGCCAGCAGAGTGAGCGGGATGAACACTGAAGCTTTCTTT. It codes for CASRVSGMNTEAFF.

This clonotype appeared many times. The gene calls are TRBV12-3 or TRBV12-4 and TRBJ1-1; weak D call: TRBD1 (5 bases). The CDR3 extends over 13 amino acids. V was clipped by 6 bases and J by 3 bases, with 11 bases between them. CDR3 sequence reads: CASSREGHTEAFF. The CDR3 nucleotides are TGTGCCAGCAGCAGGGAGGGACACACTGAAGCTTTCTTT.

This clonotype occurred many times. This chain joins TRBV4-2 and TRBJ2-5; 9 bases align to TRBD2. The CDR3 covers 16 residues. CDR1 LGHNA and CDR2 YNFKEQ come from the germline V gene. Germline trimming cut 0 bases from V and 1 base from J; bases unmatched to any gene: 3. The CDR3 DNA reads as TGTGCCAGCAGCCAAGATGGGACTAGCCCCCAAGAGACCCAGTACTTC. As protein: CASSQDGTSPQETQYF.

The sample holds a few counts of this clonotype. The chain recombines TRBV18 with TRBJ2-1; D call uncertain. V lost 0 bases, J lost 5 bases, and 11 bases lay in between. From germline, CDR1 is KGHSH and CDR2 LQKENI. This CDR3 has 15 residues. The CDR3 nucleotides are TGTGCCAGCTCACCACCCAGGTTGCGAAACAATGAGCAGTTCTTC. Its protein product is CASSPPRLRNNEQFF. Variable domain in full (rest from reference TRBV18 and TRBJ2-1): NAGVMQNPRHLVRRRGQEARLRCSPMKGHSHVYWYRQLPEEGLKFMVYLQKENIIDESGMPKERFSAEFPKEGPSILRIQQVVRGDSAAYFCASSPPRLRNNEQFFGPGTRLTVL.

The CDR3 coding sequence is TGTGCCAGCAGCTCTGCTCCCGGAGATGGAGAGACCCAGTACTTC. This sequence encodes CASSSAPGDGETQYF. V and J are TRBV7-2 and TRBJ2-5, with D unclear. V was cut by 4 bases and J by 4 bases, with 16 bases left in between. Germline V gene sequence: CDR1 SGHTA, CDR2 FQGNSA. This CDR3 region has 15 residues.